The TCR beta chain under discussion was sequenced for a study of regulatory T cells in long-lasting Graves disease. This clonotype was counted at least ten times. Its antigen is unknown. CDR3 regions were amplified by Arm-PCR using iRepertoire HTBI primers to build TCR beta libraries. TCRdb analysed the multiplex PCR reads with MiXCR anew, one entry per CDR3 protein. Among 410,000 or so distinct CDR3 sequences listed, about 15% were seen once. The time point was: newly diagnosed GD, antithyroid drugs for less than 3 months. Researchers made the TCR library from RNA that was extracted from PBMCs. In this cohort, patients came from an endocrinology department located in Xi'an, China. The CDR3 totals 14 residues. The V and J ends lost 4 bases and 5 bases, in that order; junction bases with no gene match: 7. Germline CDR1 and CDR2: SGHRS and YFSETQ. Study outcomes and limitations: Fewer public clonotypes were shared by new patients (under 1,000) than by persistent patients (around 2,900).

These data also formed part of another study, on T cells in Graves' hyperthyroidism and ophthalmopathy. That paper notes: RT-PCR in the first round (using the HTBI primer set) targeted the TCR CDR3. Most clonotypes expanded in thyroid above 0.001 were likewise present in blood.

The sequence was obtained from a woman aged 30 to 39 with Graves disease. This chain links TRBV5-1 with TRBJ1-1, with 8 positions matching TRBD1. The source was peripheral blood mononuclear cells (PBMCs), collected at new diagnosis, from a patient treated with antithyroid drugs. CDR3 in DNA: TGCGCCAGCAGCGGTGGACAGGGTGGTACTGAAGCTTTCTTT. It yields the protein CASSGGQGGTEAFF.